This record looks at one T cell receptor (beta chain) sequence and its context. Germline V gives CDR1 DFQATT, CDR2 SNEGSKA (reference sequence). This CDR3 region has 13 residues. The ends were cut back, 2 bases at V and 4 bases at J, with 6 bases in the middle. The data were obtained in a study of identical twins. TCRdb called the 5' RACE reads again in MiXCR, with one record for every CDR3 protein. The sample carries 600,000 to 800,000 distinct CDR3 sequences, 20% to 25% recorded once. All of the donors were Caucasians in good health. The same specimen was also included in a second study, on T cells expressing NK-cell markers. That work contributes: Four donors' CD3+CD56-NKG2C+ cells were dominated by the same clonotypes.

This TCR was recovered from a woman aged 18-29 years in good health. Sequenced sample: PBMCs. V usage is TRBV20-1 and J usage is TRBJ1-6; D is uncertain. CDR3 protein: CSARNSYNSPLHF. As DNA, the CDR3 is TGCAGTGCTAGAAATTCGTATAATTCACCCCTCCACTTT.